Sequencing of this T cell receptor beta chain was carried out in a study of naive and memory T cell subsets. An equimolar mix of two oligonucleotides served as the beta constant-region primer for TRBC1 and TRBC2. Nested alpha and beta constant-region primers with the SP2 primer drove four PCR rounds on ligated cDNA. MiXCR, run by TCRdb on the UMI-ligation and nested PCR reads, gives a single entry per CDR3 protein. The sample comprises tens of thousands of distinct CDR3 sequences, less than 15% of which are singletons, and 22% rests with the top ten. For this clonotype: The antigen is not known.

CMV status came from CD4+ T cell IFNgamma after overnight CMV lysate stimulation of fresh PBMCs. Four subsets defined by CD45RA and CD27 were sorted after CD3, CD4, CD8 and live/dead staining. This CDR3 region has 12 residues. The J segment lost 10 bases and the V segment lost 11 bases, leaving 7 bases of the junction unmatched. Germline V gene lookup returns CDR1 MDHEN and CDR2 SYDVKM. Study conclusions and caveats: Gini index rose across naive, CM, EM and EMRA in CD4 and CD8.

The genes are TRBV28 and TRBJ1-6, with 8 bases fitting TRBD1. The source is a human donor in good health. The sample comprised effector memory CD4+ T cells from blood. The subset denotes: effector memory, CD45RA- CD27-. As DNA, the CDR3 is TGTGCCTCAGGACAGGGAGGGTCACCCCTCCACTTT. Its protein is CASGQGGSPLHF.